This T cell receptor beta chain was observed in a study of identical twins. Study results and limitations: Models underestimated TCR alpha sharing (out-of-frame) in monozygotic twins.

This CDR3 has 13 residues. Trimming shortened V by 6 bases and J by 5 bases, and 17 bases separated the two germline ends. Germline values: CDR1 SQVTM, CDR2 ANQGSEA. In TCRdb, the 5' RACE reads were re-called with MiXCR into one record per CDR3 protein. The table includes 1.5 million to 2 million distinct CDR3 sequences, about 32% detected once. This clonotype appeared a few times. Its matching antigen is unknown. The sample consisted of cord blood. The V gene is TRBV29-1, the J gene TRBJ2-7; TRBD1 might be the D (5 bases). The sequence was collected from a newborn girl in good health. The CDR3 protein is CSVLDIYGNEQYF. The CDR3 DNA reads as TGCAGCGTGTTGGACATTTACGGAAACGAGCAGTACTTC.